The clone carrying this TCR beta chain was seen a few times. Original processing methods: Reference gene primer amplification gave estimated nucleated cell counts. Here immunoSEQ multiplex PCR was the method, and the copy in TCRdb shows in-frame clones only, minus some. D and trimming were read from the DNA, whereas the V and J calls and clone size are those reported in that table. The repertoire holds 390,000 or so clones, roughly 90% seen once, with 6.5% to 8% in the top ten. This specimen comes from a study of blood T cell repertoires in COVID-19. For the study at large: Acute and convalescent COVID-19 samples came from the United States, Italy and Spain. In each case, the material was cDNA or gDNA derived from T cells, B-cell-depleted T cells, or PBMCs.

The germline V and J ends were trimmed by 3 bases and 0 bases, with 11 bases remaining between them. Germline V CDR1 and CDR2: KGHSH, LQKENI. The CDR3 sequence is 16 residues long. This sequence was found in a man aged 18 to 30 with active or convalescent COVID-19. The specimen sequenced was peripheral blood. This chain links TRBV18 with TRBJ1-4; maybe TRBD1 (6 bases). The CDR3 sequence is CASSPAGAATNEKLFF. The CDR3 DNA follows: TGTGCCAGCTCACCGGCAGGGGCCGCAACTAATGAAAAACTGTTTTTT.